The clone carrying this T cell receptor (beta chain) was seen many times. Its antigen is as yet unknown. These data originate in a study of T-cell reconstitution after alpha-beta-depleted transplantation in children. A TCRbeta library incorporating unique molecular identifiers was prepared. TCRdb independently ran MiXCR on the PCR reads; one entry per CDR3 protein. The repertoire holds a few hundred thousand distinct CDR3 sequences, 10% to 15% seen once, with around 2.2% in the top ten. Study observations and caveats: Expanded graft clones numbering several hundred reportedly gave rise to alpha-beta T cells about two months after transplant. Diversity of TCRbeta at day 60 was high in some patients, arising from surviving recipient T cells and thymic progenitors. At one year after transplant, newly produced T cells mostly accounted for T-cell counts and diversity.

This receptor was identified in a male patient under 18 who had a stem cell transplant for acute myeloid leukemia, so the T cells may come from the graft donor. The source material was PBMCs, mostly from graft donor cells, sampled 360 days after TCRalphabeta/CD19-depleted stem cell transplant.

In DNA form, the CDR3 reads TGTGCCACGGTCCTAGCGCCATCCTACGAGCAGTACTTC. Its protein product is CATVLAPSYEQYF. The J gene is TRBJ2-7, the V gene TRBV7-9, with D possibly being TRBD2 (6 bases). The CDR3 spans 13 residues. The germline CDR1 and CDR2 sequences are SEHNR and FQNEAQ (reference sequence). V was shortened by 10 bases and J by 1 base, with 14 bases between the two germline ends.